This passage covers 10 T cell receptor beta chains from one sample sequenced in a study of cytomegalovirus exposure and HLA in healthy donors (dated by TCRdb to 2016 to 2017). Receptor amplification or capture employed the immunoSEQ multiplex PCR assay. For the multiplex PCR, a mixture combining 60 forward primers for TCR Vbeta segments and 13 reverse primers for TCR Jbeta segments was used. This is the immuneACCESS table as TCRdb keeps it, with only in-frame sequences that have V and J called. A part of the clones is gone; compared with another copy, unresolved V genes explain less than half, and the rest is unexplained. Within this sample are 200,000 to 250,000 clones, with over 75% of them counted one time only. The ten largest clonotypes hold 1% to 1.5% of the sample. Sequenced material: PBMCs. The receptor set was obtained from a human donor in good health.

V is TRBV2 and J is TRBJ1-2; D perhaps matches TRBD1 (5 bases). The germline V gene encodes CDR1 SNHLY and CDR2 FYNNEI. CDR3 size: 13 residues. The V end lost 7 bases, the J end lost 8 bases, and 17 bases lay between the germline ends. The CDR3 sequence: CASIPFPGDGYTF. CDR3 DNA: TGTGCCAGCATCCCCTTCCCGGGGGACGGCTACACCTTC. Based on the CDR3 plus reference TRBV2 and TRBJ1-2, the full variable domain is EPEVTQTPSHQVTQMGQEVILRCVPISNHLYFYWYRQILGQKVEFLVSFYNNEISEKSEIFDDQFSVERPDGSNFTLKIRSTKLEDSAMYFCASIPFPGDGYTFGSGTRLTVV.

A remark on this clone: Distinct nucleotide sequences in the sample also encode this CDR3. The V call is TRBV21-1, the J call TRBJ2-7; the table assigns TRBD1, which was not confirmed against the DNA. TRBV21-1 is reported as a pseudogene. The CDR3 extends over 16 amino acids. The CDR3 nucleotides are TGTGCCAGCAGCAAGGAGGAGGGACAGGGGGCCAACGAGCAGTACTTC. The encoded protein is CASSKEEGQGANEQYF.

The chain combines TRBV6-4 with TRBJ2-7; TRBD1 is a possible D gene (6 bases). The CDR3 runs 15 residues. Germline V gives CDR1 MRHNA, CDR2 SNTAGT. The V and J ends lost 6 bases and 7 bases respectively, with 22 bases between them. The CDR3, as DNA: TGTGCCAGCAGGGTTGGTTCAGGGGTAAGTCGGGAGCAGTACTTC. It codes for CASRVGSGVSREQYF.

The rearrangement links TRBV4-2 to TRBJ1-3; TRBD1 agrees at 9 bases. The junction had 12 bases not matched to a gene; V was cut back by 3 bases and J by 3 bases. CDR3 length equals 18 residues. Germline lookup yields CDR1 LGHNA and CDR2 YNFKEQ. CDR3 DNA: TGTGCCAGCAGCCAGGAAACTACAGGGGGCGCGTTTGGAAACACCATATATTTT. It translates to CASSQETTGGAFGNTIYF.

J is TRBJ2-7 and V is TRBV14, with TRBD1 matching 9 bases. The V gene's germline CDR1 is SGHDN and CDR2 FVKESK. CDR3 length equals 14 residues. Trimming took 2 bases from V and 2 from J; bases not matched to a gene: 1. CDR3 amino acids: CASSQRDRAYEQYF. The CDR3 DNA is TGTGCCAGCAGCCAACGGGACAGGGCCTACGAGCAGTACTTC.

This rearrangement joins TRBV11-2 to TRBJ1-2; 10 bases align to TRBD1. V shed 4 bases and J 5 bases; nucleotides not matched to a gene: 10. The CDR3 length is 16 residues. Germline V gene sequence: CDR1 SGHAT, CDR2 FQNNGV. The CDR3 DNA reads as TGTGCCAGCAGCTCGATCCGACAGGGGGCAGGGTATGGCTACACCTTC. It is translated as CASSSIRQGAGYGYTF.

The chain recombines TRBV29-1 with TRBJ2-7; 10 bases align to TRBD1. The V and J ends lost 3 bases and 6 bases, in that order; junction bases with no gene match: 5. CDR1 is SQVTM and CDR2 is ANQGSEA in the germline V gene. The CDR3 has 13 residues. The CDR3, as DNA: TGCAGCGTTGAGCGGGACAGGGGCCGCGAGCAGTACTTC. Translated, it gives CSVERDRGREQYF.

The J gene is TRBJ2-5, the V gene TRBV15; D call uncertain. V was clipped by 0 bases and J by 5 bases, with 16 bases between them. Germline CDR1 is LNHNV and CDR2 is YYDKDF (reference sequence). This CDR3 is built from 16 residues. Here the CDR3 DNA reads TGTGCCACCAGCAGAGATGGTGAAGCGTTTGGGGAGACCCAGTACTTC. It translates to CATSRDGEAFGETQYF.

The chain uses TRBV18 and TRBJ1-1; D call uncertain. Germline V gene data show CDR1 as KGHSH and CDR2 as LQKENI. This CDR3 contains 13 residues. The V end was cut by 1 base, the J end by 8 bases, with 11 bases between. The DNA of the CDR3 is TGTGCCAGCTCACCACGTACGGAGGAAGAAGCTTTCTTT. As protein: CASSPRTEEEAFF.

V and J are TRBV7-9 and TRBJ1-5; D gene unclear. V lost 1 base to trimming and J lost 0 bases, with 7 bases between them. The CDR3 has 15 residues. CDR1 SEHNR and CDR2 FQNEAQ come from the germline V gene (reference sequence). The DNA of the CDR3 is TGTGCCAGCAGCTTAGGCAGTGATAGCAATCAGCCCCAGCATTTT. Translated: CASSLGSDSNQPQHF.